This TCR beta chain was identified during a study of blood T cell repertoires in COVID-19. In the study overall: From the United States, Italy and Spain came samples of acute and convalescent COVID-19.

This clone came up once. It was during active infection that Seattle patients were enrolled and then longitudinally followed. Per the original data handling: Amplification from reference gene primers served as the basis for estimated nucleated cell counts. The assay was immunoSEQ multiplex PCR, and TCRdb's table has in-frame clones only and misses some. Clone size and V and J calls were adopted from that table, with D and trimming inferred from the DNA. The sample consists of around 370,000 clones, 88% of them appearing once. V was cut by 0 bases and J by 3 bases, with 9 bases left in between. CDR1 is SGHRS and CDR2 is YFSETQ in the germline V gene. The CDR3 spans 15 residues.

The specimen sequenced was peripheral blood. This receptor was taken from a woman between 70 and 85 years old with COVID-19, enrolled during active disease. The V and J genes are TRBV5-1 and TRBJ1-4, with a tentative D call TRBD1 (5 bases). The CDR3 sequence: CASSLVGGPNEKLFF. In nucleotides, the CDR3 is TGCGCCAGCAGCTTGGTCGGGGGACCTAATGAAAAACTGTTTTTT.